This T cell receptor beta chain derives from a study of cytomegalovirus exposure and HLA in healthy donors (dated by TCRdb to about 2017). About the study as a whole: According to a later analysis, one platform produced both the 110 or so validation repertoires and the 720 or so repertoires of the first cohort. In addition to the first cohort of 666 subjects, a separate validation cohort of approximately 110 different subjects was used. The aim of the study was to test whether cataloging public T cell receptors could identify signatures of past pathogen exposure. To predict cytomegalovirus infection status, the study combined high-throughput TCR immunosequencing, statistical association of individual TCRs with disease status, and machine learning. The paper as a whole reports these results and caveats: The authors suggested that the approach could potentially be extended to other disease states and immunological phenotypes. Most TCR sequences were seen in very few donors, while some public TCRs were found in many individuals. A later analysis had no HLA typing for the validation cohort, so co-occurrence there was scored across all 130 or so repertoires. In the study, approximately 150 TCR beta chains were listed as associated with cytomegalovirus. In both the original and validation cohorts, the classifier was reported to diagnose cytomegalovirus status with high specificity and sensitivity. Three of the identified cytomegalovirus-associated TCR beta chains were confirmed in vitro to be specific for cytomegalovirus antigens. Of the cluster scores, approximately 95% were above 0 in a later analysis, which found that TCRs clustered in the first cohort also tended to co-occur in the 120 validation repertoires.

Separate from the approximately 700-subject first cohort, the validation cohort of 90 to 150 subjects was the group to which the donors belonged. Spanning cysteine to phenylalanine, the CDR3 consists of 14 amino acids. CDR3 DNA is the only sequence kept; it has 42 bases, read in frame from the first base. A distance of 6 bases separates the germline ends of V and J, which lose 0 bases and 1 base respectively. CDR1 is given as MNHEY and CDR2 as SVGAGI, both from the germline V gene. The library came from the immunoSEQ multiplex PCR assay. In the original analysis: A statistical classification framework was developed to diagnose cytomegalovirus status using the catalog of TCR beta chain sequences. Drawn from immuneACCESS, this table holds only the in-frame rearrangements with V and J called that TCRdb kept. Clones are partly lost; checked studies trace under half to an unresolved V gene and leave the rest unexplained. The V and J calls and clone size come from that table; D and trimming were worked out from the DNA. Across this sample there are under 150,000 clones, with about 88% seen only once. The top ten constitute 8.7% of the sample.

About this clone itself: Its antigen is unknown. No much larger clone is present one base from it, and per-base qualities are unavailable. Other DNA sequences in this sample translate to the same CDR3.

The sequence came from a man younger than 35 in good health and CMV-seropositive. The rearranged segments are TRBV6-5 and TRBJ1-1, with the identity of the D gene unclear. The sequenced sample was PBMCs. The CDR3 region: CASSYSEGNTEAFF. The DNA reads TGTGCCAGCAGTTACTCGGAGGGGAACACTGAAGCTTTCTTT.